Presented here are 9 T cell receptor beta chains from one specimen sequenced in a study of blood T cell repertoires in COVID-19. TCRdb keeps only in-frame clones here, not all; method: immunoSEQ multiplex PCR. The sample yields 25,000 to 35,000 clones, 75% to 85% seen once. Sequencing used peripheral blood. The receptors were gathered from a human donor in a cohort sampled during active COVID-19.

The genes are TRBV7-9 and TRBJ2-5; TRBD2 agrees at 7 bases. CDR1 and CDR2 (germline): SEHNR, FQNEAQ (reference sequence). V was pared by 7 bases and J by 5 bases, with 7 bases of the junction left unmatched. This CDR3 has 13 residues. The CDR3 protein is CASNRGEGETQYF. The CDR3 DNA reads as TGTGCCAGCAATAGAGGGGAGGGGGAGACCCAGTACTTC.

This clone was detected once. V is TRBV6-1 and J is TRBJ1-1; the D gene is possibly TRBD1 (5 bases). V lost 1 base, J lost 0 bases, and 9 bases lay in between. This CDR3 has 15 residues. Germline CDR1 reads MNHNS; CDR2 reads SASEGT. As DNA, the CDR3 is TGTGCCAGCAGTGAAGTGGGGCAGCTGAACACTGAAGCTTTCTTT. Protein: CASSEVGQLNTEAFF.

The chain joins TRBV28 to TRBJ2-7, with TRBD1 as a possible D gene (6 bases). The V gene lost 4 bases and the J gene lost 3 bases, with 13 bases spanning the gap. In germline, CDR1 is MDHEN, CDR2 SYDVKM. CDR3 length equals 14 residues. Here the CDR3 reads CASSSPGQHYEQYF. In DNA, the CDR3 is TGTGCCAGCAGTTCTCCCGGACAGCACTACGAGCAGTACTTC.

V usage is TRBV18 and J usage is TRBJ1-2; a possible D gene is TRBD1 (5 bases). Germline V gene data show CDR1 as KGHSH and CDR2 as LQKENI. Trimming stripped 2 bases from V and 4 bases from J, with 8 bases between. This CDR3 region has 13 residues. The CDR3 protein is CASSPKGLYGYTF. In DNA, the CDR3 is TGTGCCAGCTCACCAAAGGGGCTCTATGGCTACACCTTC. Using reference TRBV18 and TRBJ1-2 for the parts outside the CDR3, the full variable domain is NAGVMQNPRHLVRRRGQEARLRCSPMKGHSHVYWYRQLPEEGLKFMVYLQKENIIDESGMPKERFSAEFPKEGPSILRIQQVVRGDSAAYFCASSPKGLYGYTFGSGTRLTVV.

The V gene is TRBV4-1, the J gene TRBJ2-1; 11 bases agree with TRBD2. CDR1 MGHRA and CDR2 YSYEKL come from the germline V gene. The V and J ends lost 4 bases and 2 bases, in that order; junction bases with no gene match: 10. CDR3 length equals 18 residues. The CDR3 loop is CASSLRTVAGGPYNEQFF. The CDR3 region has the DNA TGCGCCAGCAGCCTTAGGACTGTAGCGGGGGGGCCCTACAATGAGCAGTTCTTC.

This clone was counted once. The chain has TRBV4-3 and TRBJ2-1, with TRBD2 matching over 9 bases. CDR3 length equals 15 residues. V trimming: 5 bases; J trimming: 4 bases; junction bases outside the gene matches: 6. Germline CDR1 and CDR2: LGHNA and YSLEER. DNA for the CDR3: TGCGCCAGCAGCTACTCTAGCGGGGAATACAATGAGCAGTTCTTC. Translated, it gives CASSYSSGEYNEQFF.

The chain recombines TRBV6-4 with TRBJ2-1; 10 positions agree with TRBD2. The CDR3 has 15 amino acids. V lost 3 bases, J lost 8 bases, and 7 bases stayed unmatched. CDR1 is MRHNA, CDR2 SNTAGT, per germline. The CDR3: CASSDQAGGPHEQFF. CDR3 in DNA: TGTGCCAGCAGTGATCAAGCGGGGGGGCCCCATGAGCAGTTCTTC.

The chain joins TRBV19 to TRBJ1-2, with D hard to call. Germline V gives CDR1 LNHDA, CDR2 SQIVND (reference sequence). V dropped 3 bases and J dropped 4 bases, with 12 bases sitting between them. The CDR3 is 14 amino acids. CDR3 sequence: CASSIGEGFYGYTF. CDR3 in DNA: TGTGCCAGTAGTATCGGCGAGGGTTTCTATGGCTACACCTTC.

This clone appeared a few times. The chain combines TRBV6-5 with TRBJ1-6, with TRBD1 as a possible D gene (6 bases). The CDR3 runs to 15 residues. V was trimmed by 6 bases and J by 5 bases, leaving 14 bases between them. In germline, CDR1 is MNHEY, CDR2 SVGAGI. CDR3 loop: CASRAQGSHNSPLHF. The CDR3 region has the DNA TGTGCCAGCAGAGCACAGGGATCCCATAATTCACCCCTCCACTTT.